These T cell receptor beta chains were read from a single sample in a study of beta chain features in type 1 diabetes. Sequencing was performed with immunoSEQ multiplex PCR; in TCRdb, only in-frame clones are kept and a portion is missing. The table includes 250,000 to 300,000 clones, roughly 8% detected once. Sequencing was performed on central memory CD4+ T cells from blood. Source of these receptors: a woman younger than 30 in good health. Both conserved end residues are part of each CDR3. The order of the fields is D gene, clone size, J gene, V gene, CDR3 DNA, CDR3 protein. A D gene is named only where the DNA matches it firmly. A clone size is listed for some rows: how often the clone was seen (once, few, many), or a class if it is expanded.

>TRBD1|-|TRBJ2-5|TRBV7-2
TGTGCCAGCAGCCCACAAACGACAGGGGGAGAGACCCAGTACTTC
CASSPQTTGGETQYF
>-|-|TRBJ1-2|TRBV14
TGTGCCAGCAGCCAAGGGCAGAACTATGGCTACACCTTC
CASSQGQNYGYTF
>TRBD1|-|TRBJ2-7|TRBV25-1
TGTGCCAGCAGTGGACAGGGGGCCAACGAGCAGTACTTC
CASSGQGANEQYF
>TRBD1|-|TRBJ2-7|TRBV25-1
TGTGCCAGCGCTAACACAGGGGGCAGTAGCTACGAGCAGTACTTC
CASANTGGSSYEQYF
>-|-|TRBJ2-1|TRBV4-3
TGCGCCAGCAGCCAAAAACCGGGACTCGCTAACAATGAGCAGTTCTTC
CASSQKPGLANNEQFF
>TRBD1|few|TRBJ1-1|TRBV6-6
TGTGCCAGCATTCAGGGGGCGGGCACTGAAGCTTTCTTT
CASIQGAGTEAFF
>-|many|TRBJ1-4|TRBV10-3
TGTGCCAGCTCGATGGGCGAAAAACTGTTTTTT
CASSMGEKLFF
>-|-|TRBJ2-3|TRBV6-4
TGTGCCAGCAGTGAGACGGGGCCAGATACGCAGTATTTT
CASSETGPDTQYF
>-|-|TRBJ2-5|TRBV7-9
TGTGCCAGCATTTTAGAGGGACCGGGTGGATGGCAAGAGACCCAGTACTTC
CASILEGPGGWQETQYF
>TRBD2|few|TRBJ2-3|TRBV11-2
TGTGCCAGCAGCTTAGGACTAGCGGGGACCACAGATACGCAGTATTTT
CASSLGLAGTTDTQYF